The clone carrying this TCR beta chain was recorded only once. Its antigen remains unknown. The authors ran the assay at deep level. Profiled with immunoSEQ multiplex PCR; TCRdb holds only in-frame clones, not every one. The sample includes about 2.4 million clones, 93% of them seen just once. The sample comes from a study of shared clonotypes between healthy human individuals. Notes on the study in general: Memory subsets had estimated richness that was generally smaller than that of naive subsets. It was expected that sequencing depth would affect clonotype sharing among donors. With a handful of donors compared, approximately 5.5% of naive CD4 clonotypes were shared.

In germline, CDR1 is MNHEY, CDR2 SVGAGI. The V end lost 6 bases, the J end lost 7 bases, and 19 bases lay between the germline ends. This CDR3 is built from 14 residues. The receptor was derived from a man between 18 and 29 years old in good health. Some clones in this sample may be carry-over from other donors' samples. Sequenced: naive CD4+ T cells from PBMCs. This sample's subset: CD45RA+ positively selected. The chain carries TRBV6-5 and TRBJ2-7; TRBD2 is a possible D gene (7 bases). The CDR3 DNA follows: TGTGCCAGCAGCAGGGGCAGGGGAGGGGGAGAGCAGTACTTC. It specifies CASSRGRGGGEQYF.